These T cell receptor beta chains were read from a single sample in a study of control samples from healthy donors and cancer patients. TCRdb's table, derived via immunoSEQ multiplex PCR, lists solely in-frame clones and lacks some. The data contain about 94,000 clones, about nine tenths of them seen just once; the ten biggest clones take up about 4%. Sequenced sample: blood. These receptors were collected from a woman between 18 and 30 years old in good health. The CDR3 runs from the conserved cysteine through the conserved F or W. A D gene is named only where the DNA matches it firmly.

V	D	J	CDR3
TRBV7-2	.	TRBJ2-3	CASSSHTDTQYF
TRBV7-3	.	TRBJ2-1	CASSLGGGQFF
TRBV2	TRBD1	TRBJ2-3	CASRQDRVSSTDTQYF
TRBV29-1	TRBD1	TRBJ2-1	CSVGQGAGEQFF
TRBV5-1	.	TRBJ2-7	CASSLGDGDGPYEQYF
TRBV29-1	TRBD1	TRBJ2-2	CSVETGSGELFF
TRBV6-1	TRBD2	TRBJ2-5	CASSEEVTSGSETQYF
TRBV7-3	.	TRBJ2-7	CASSLTGEQYF
TRBV5-1	TRBD2	TRBJ2-3	CASSSGLAGGTDTQYF
TRBV2	.	TRBJ1-3	CASSELGNGNTIYF
TRBV5-4	TRBD2	TRBJ2-1	CASSVRASGDNEQFF
TRBV25-1	TRBD1	TRBJ2-1	CASSETGTGADNEQFF
TRBV5-1	.	TRBJ2-7	CASSLELASNEQYF
TRBV4-1	TRBD1	TRBJ1-2	CASSQDQAGGATRGYTF
TRBV10-3	.	TRBJ1-2	CAISDGRSYGYTF
TRBV11-2	.	TRBJ1-2	CASSSLGEAWGYTF
TRBV6-1	.	TRBJ1-2	CASSERYGQTYGYTF
TRBV7-3	.	TRBJ2-3	CASSLSRGGSTDTQYF
TRBV27	TRBD1	TRBJ2-1	CASSLLGQAINEQFF